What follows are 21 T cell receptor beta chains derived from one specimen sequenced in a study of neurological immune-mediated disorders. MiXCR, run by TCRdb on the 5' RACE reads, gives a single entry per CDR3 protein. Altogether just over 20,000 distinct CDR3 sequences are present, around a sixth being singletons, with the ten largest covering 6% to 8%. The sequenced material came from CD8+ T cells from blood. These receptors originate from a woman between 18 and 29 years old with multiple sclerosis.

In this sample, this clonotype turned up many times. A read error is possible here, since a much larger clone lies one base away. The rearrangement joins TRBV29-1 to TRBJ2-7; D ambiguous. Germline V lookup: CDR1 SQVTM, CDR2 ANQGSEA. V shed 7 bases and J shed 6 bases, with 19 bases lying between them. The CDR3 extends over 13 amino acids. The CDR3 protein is CSAPARAGPEQYF. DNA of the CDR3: TGCAGCGCGCCGGCCCGGGCAGGCCCCGAGCAGTACTTC.

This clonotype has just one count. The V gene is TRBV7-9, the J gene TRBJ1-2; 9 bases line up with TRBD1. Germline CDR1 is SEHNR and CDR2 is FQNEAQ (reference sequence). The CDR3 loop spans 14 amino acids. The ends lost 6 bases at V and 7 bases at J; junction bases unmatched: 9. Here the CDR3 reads CASRPTGGSGGYTF. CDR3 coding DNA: TGTGCCAGCAGACCGACAGGGGGATCGGGTGGCTACACCTTC.

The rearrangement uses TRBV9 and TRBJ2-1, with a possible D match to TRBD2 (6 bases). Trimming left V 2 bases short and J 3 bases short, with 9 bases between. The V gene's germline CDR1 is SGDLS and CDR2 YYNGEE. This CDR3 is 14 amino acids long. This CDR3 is CASSVSGSYNEQFF. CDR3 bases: TGTGCCAGCAGCGTTAGCGGAAGCTACAATGAGCAGTTCTTC.

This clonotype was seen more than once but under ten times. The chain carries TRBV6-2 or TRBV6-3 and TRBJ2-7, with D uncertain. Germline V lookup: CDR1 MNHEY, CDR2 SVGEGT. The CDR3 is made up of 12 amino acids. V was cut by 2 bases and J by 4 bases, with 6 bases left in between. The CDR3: CASSYTGYEQYV. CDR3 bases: TGTGCCAGCAGTTACACTGGTTACGAGCAGTACGTC.

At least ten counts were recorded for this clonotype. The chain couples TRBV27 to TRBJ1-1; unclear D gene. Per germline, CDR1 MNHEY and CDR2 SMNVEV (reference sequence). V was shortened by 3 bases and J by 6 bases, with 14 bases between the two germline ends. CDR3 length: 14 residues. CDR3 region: CASSFGGREPEAFF. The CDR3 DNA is TGTGCCAGCAGTTTCGGCGGTCGGGAGCCTGAAGCTTTCTTT.

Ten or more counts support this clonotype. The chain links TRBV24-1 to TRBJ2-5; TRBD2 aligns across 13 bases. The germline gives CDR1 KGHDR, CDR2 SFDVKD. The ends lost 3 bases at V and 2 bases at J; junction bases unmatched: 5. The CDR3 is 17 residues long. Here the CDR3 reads CATSDPMGLAGQETQYF. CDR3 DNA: TGTGCCACCAGTGATCCTATGGGACTAGCGGGGCAAGAGACCCAGTACTTC.

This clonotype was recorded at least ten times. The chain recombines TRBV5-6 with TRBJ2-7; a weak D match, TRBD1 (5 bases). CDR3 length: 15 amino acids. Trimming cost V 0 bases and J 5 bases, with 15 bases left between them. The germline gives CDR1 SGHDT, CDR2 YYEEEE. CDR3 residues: CASSLGTNVMNEQYV. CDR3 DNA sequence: TGTGCCAGCAGCTTGGGGACAAATGTCATGAACGAGCAGTACGTC.

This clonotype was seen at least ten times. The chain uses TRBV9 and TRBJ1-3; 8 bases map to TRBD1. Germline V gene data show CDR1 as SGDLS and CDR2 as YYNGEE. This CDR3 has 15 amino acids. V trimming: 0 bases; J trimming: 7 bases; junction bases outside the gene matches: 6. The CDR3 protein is CASSVGGQGANTIYF. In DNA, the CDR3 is TGTGCCAGCAGCGTAGGCGGGCAGGGGGCGAACACCATATATTTT.

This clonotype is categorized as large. CDR3 protein: CASSGGAGGSYEQYF. The CDR3 DNA reads TGTGCCAGCAGTGGAGGAGCGGGGGGATCCTACGAGCAGTACTTC. This chain uses TRBV12-3 or TRBV12-4 with TRBJ2-7; the match to TRBD2 covers 9 bases. Trimming cost V 5 bases and J 1 base; bases outside gene matches: 6. The CDR3 spans 15 residues.

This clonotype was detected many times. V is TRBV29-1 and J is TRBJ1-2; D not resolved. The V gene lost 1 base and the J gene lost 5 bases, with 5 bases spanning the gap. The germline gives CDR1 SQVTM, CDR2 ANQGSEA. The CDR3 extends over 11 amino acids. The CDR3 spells CSVEGRYGYTF. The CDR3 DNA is TGCAGCGTTGAAGGGAGGTATGGCTACACCTTC.

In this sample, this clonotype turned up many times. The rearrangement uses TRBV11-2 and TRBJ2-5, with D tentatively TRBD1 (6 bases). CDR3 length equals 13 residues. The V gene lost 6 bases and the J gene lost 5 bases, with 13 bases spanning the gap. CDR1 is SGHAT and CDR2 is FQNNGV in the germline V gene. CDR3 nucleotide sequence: TGTGCCAGCAGACACAGGGCGAGGGAGACCCAGTACTTC. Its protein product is CASRHRARETQYF.

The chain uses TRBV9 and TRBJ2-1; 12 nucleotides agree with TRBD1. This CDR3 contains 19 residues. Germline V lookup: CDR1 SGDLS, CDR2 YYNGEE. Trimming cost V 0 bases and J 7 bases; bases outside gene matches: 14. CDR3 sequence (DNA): TGTGCCAGCAGCGTAGATTTAGGGTGGGGACAGGGGGCGCGGAATGAGCAGTTCTTC. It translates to CASSVDLGWGQGARNEQFF.

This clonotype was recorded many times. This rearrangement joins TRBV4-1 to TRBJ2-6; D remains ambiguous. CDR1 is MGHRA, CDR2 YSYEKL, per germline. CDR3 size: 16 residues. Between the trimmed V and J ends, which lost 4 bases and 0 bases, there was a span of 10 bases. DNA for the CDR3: TGCGCCAGCAGCCCGGACGGAAGCTCTGGGGCCAACGTCCTGACTTTC. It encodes CASSPDGSSGANVLTF.

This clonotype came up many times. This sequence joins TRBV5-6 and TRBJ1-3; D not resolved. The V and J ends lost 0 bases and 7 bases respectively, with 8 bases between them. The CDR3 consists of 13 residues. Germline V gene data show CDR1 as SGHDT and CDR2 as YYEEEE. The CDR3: CASSLGTWNTIYF. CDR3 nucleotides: TGTGCCAGCAGCTTGGGCACTTGGAACACCATATATTTT.

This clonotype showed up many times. This CDR3 is CASSQLGSGDPNTGELFF. DNA for the CDR3: TGTGCCAGCAGCCAATTGGGATCAGGGGACCCGAACACCGGGGAGCTGTTTTTT. This chain links TRBV12-3 or TRBV12-4 with TRBJ2-2, with D tentatively TRBD1 (6 bases). CDR3 length equals 18 residues. V shed 6 bases and J shed 0 bases, with 20 bases lying between them.

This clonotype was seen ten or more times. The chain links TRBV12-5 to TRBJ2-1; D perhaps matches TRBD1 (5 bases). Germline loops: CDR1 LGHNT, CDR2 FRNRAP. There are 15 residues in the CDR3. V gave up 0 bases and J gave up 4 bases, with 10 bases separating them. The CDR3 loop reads CASGLVGAKYNEQFF. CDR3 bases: TGTGCTAGTGGTTTGGTAGGGGCTAAATACAATGAGCAGTTCTTC.

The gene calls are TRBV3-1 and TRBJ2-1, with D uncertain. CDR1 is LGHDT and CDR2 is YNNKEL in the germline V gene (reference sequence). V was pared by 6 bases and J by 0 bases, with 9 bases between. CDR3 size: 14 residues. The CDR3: CASSLLSSYNEQFF. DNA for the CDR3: TGTGCCAGCAGTCTGCTCAGCTCCTACAATGAGCAGTTCTTC.

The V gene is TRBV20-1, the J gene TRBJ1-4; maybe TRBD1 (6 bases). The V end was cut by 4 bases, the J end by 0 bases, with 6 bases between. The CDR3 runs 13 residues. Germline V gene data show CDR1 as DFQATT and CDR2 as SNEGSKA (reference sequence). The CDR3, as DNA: TGCAGTGCTAAGGGGGCAACTAATGAAAAACTGTTTTTT. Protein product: CSAKGATNEKLFF.

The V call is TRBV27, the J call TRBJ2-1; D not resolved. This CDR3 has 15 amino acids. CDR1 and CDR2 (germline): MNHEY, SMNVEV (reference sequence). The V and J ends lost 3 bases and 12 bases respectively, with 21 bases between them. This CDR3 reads CASSFLLSSPDTQFF. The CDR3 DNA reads TGTGCCAGCAGTTTCTTGCTAAGTTCTCCAGATACGCAGTTCTTC.

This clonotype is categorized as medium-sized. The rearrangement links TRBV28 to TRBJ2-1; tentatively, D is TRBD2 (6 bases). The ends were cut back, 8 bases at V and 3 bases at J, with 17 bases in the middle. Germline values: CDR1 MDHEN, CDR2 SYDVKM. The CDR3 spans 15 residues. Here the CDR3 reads CASAFMGGGYNEQFF. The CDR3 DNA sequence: TGTGCCAGCGCCTTTATGGGGGGAGGCTACAATGAGCAGTTCTTC.

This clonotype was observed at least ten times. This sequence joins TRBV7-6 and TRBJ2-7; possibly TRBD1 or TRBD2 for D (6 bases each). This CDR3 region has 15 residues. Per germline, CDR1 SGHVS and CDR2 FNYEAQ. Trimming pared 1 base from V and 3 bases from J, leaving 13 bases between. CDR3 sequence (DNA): TGTGCCAGCAGCTTAGAAGGGGGGCGGAACTACGAGCAGTACTTC. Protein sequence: CASSLEGGRNYEQYF.